The clone carrying this T cell receptor beta chain was seen more than once but under ten times. What it recognizes is unknown. TCRdb re-derived calls from the 5' RACE reads in MiXCR, one entry per CDR3 protein. The sample includes under 450,000 distinct CDR3 sequences, 20% seen only once; the top ten take around 12%. These data are taken from a study of CD8 T cells in ankylosing spondylitis. Findings and limits, study-wide: Earlier reports found some motif variants in synovial fluid and blood in reactive arthritis. Typical of ankylosing spondylitis blood, it appeared, was a TCR beta motif of eight highly homologous variants.

This receptor was obtained from a male donor with ankylosing spondylitis or in good health (not recorded which). The sequenced sample was blood, either unsorted or a sorted T cell fraction (not recorded which).

For the CDR3, the DNA is TGTGCCAGCAGCCCAAGACTGACCCTTAGCGTTTACGAGCAGTACTTC. Translation gives CASSPRLTLSVYEQYF. The chain combines TRBV7-2 with TRBJ2-7; weak D call: TRBD2 (5 bases). Germline lookup yields CDR1 SGHTA and CDR2 FQGNSA. Trimming pared 5 bases from V and 4 bases from J, leaving 21 bases between. The length of the CDR3 is 16 residues.